This T cell receptor (beta chain) was captured by sequencing in a study of T cells in localized non-small cell lung cancer. Libraries were prepared by immunoSEQ multiplex PCR; TCRdb keeps only in-frame clonotypes and omits some of them. Of 1,500 to 2,000 clones listed, more than 20% are singletons. The V gene end was trimmed by 4 bases and the J gene end by 4 bases; junction bases not matched to a gene: 5. The CDR3 is 14 amino acids. Germline-derived CDR1 and CDR2 are SQVTM and ANQGSEA. The V call is TRBV29-1, the J call TRBJ1-2, with TRBD1 matching 11 bases. The receptor's source is a male donor older than 55 with stage II lung adenocarcinoma. The sequences come from normal lung tissue next to the tumor, collected before any cancer treatment. CDR3 protein: CSVVGTGGVYGYTF. CDR3 nucleotides: TGCAGCGTTGTGGGGACAGGGGGAGTCTATGGCTACACCTTC.